The 26 T cell receptor beta chains below all came from one sample that was sequenced in a study of OX40 agonist ivuxolimab in advanced cancers. The method was immunoSEQ multiplex PCR; TCRdb's version includes in-frame clones alone and lacks a portion of them. The sample records 85,000 to 90,000 clones, about 90% being singletons. Sample: CD4+ or CD8+ T cells sorted from blood, taken in a trial of the OX40 agonist ivuxolimab. All receptors derive from an adult with an advanced solid tumor such as melanoma, head and neck, liver or kidney cancer.

A few counts support this clone. The V and J genes are TRBV14 and TRBJ2-5; D unresolved. The germline V and J ends were trimmed by 4 bases and 4 bases, with 7 bases remaining between them. Looked up from germline, CDR1 is SGHDN and CDR2 is FVKESK. CDR3 length: 12 amino acids. The CDR3 DNA reads as TGTGCCAGCAGCCTTTTCGGAGAGACCCAGTACTTC. Amino acid sequence: CASSLFGETQYF.

The V call is TRBV2, the J call TRBJ2-5; 8 nucleotides align to TRBD2. After removal of 10 bases from V and 1 base from J, the junction contained 5 bases not matched to a gene. Germline V CDR1 and CDR2: SNHLY, FYNNEI. The CDR3 totals 13 residues. The CDR3 region is CATAGGVQETQYF. CDR3 DNA: TGTGCCACGGCCGGGGGGGTCCAAGAGACCCAGTACTTC.

The chain is built from TRBV4-1 and TRBJ2-7, with 10 bases fitting TRBD1. Unmatched junction bases numbered 7, after V lost 1 base and J lost 7 bases. Germline V gene sequence: CDR1 MGHRA, CDR2 YSYEKL. The CDR3 runs to 15 residues. For the CDR3, the DNA is TGCGCCAGCAGCCAAGCGGGACAGGGGCCGTGGGAGCAGTACTTC. Protein product: CASSQAGQGPWEQYF.

The V and J genes are TRBV5-1 and TRBJ2-3; 9 positions agree with TRBD2. The CDR3 has 16 residues. With 4 bases clipped from V and 4 bases from J, the junction kept 10 bases outside the gene matches. Germline values: CDR1 SGHRS, CDR2 YFSETQ. This CDR3 is CASSGGSGSGSDTQYF. CDR3 nucleotide sequence: TGCGCCAGCAGCGGGGGTAGCGGGAGTGGGTCAGATACGCAGTATTTT.

The CDR3 DNA sequence: TGTGCCAGCAGTGAAATTGCGGGCGCCGGGGAGCTGTTTTTT. Its protein product is CASSEIAGAGELFF. The gene calls are TRBV6-4 and TRBJ2-2; D might be TRBD2 (5 bases). V was clipped by 3 bases and J by 6 bases, with 11 bases between them. Germline-derived CDR1 and CDR2 are MRHNA and SNTAGT. The CDR3 sequence is 14 residues long.

The rearrangement joins TRBV5-1 to TRBJ1-2; TRBD1 is a possible D gene (5 bases). Per germline, CDR1 SGHRS and CDR2 YFSETQ. This CDR3 contains 15 residues. Trimming stripped 1 base from V and 4 bases from J, with 14 bases between. Here the CDR3 DNA reads TGCGCCAGCAGCTTGAGCGCAGGGAGCCGCTATGGCTACACCTTC. Amino acids: CASSLSAGSRYGYTF.

Here the CDR3 reads CASSIGSGLAGGPHTDTQYF. CDR3 DNA sequence: TGTGCCAGTAGTATCGGTTCGGGACTAGCGGGAGGGCCGCACACAGATACGCAGTATTTT. This sequence joins TRBV19 and TRBJ2-3, with TRBD2 identical over 16 bases. V shed 3 bases and J 2 bases; nucleotides not matched to a gene: 11. This CDR3 comprises 20 residues. CDR1 and CDR2 (germline): LNHDA, SQIVND (reference sequence).

This chain connects TRBV28 to TRBJ2-7; D perhaps matches TRBD1 (5 bases). The CDR3 runs 11 residues. The germline gives CDR1 MDHEN, CDR2 SYDVKM. V lost 11 bases and J 2 bases, leaving 10 bases between the germline ends. CDR3 sequence: CAGHRPYEQYF. CDR3 in DNA: TGTGCCGGCCACAGGCCCTACGAGCAGTACTTC. Looking up the rest from reference TRBV28 and TRBJ2-7 gives the full variable domain: DVKVTQSSRYLVKRTGEKVFLECVQDMDHENMFWYRQDPGLGLRLIYFSYDVKMKEKGDIPEGYSVSREKKERFSLILESASTNQTSMYLCAGHRPYEQYFGPGTRLTVT.

The chain recombines TRBV16 with TRBJ1-3; no firm D call. Looked up from germline, CDR1 is KGHSY and CDR2 is FQNENV. V shed 0 bases and J shed 0 bases, with 9 bases lying between them. The CDR3 is 16 residues long. CDR3 DNA sequence: TGTGCCAGCAGCCAATCCTCAGGCTCCTCTGGAAACACCATATATTTT. This gives the protein CASSQSSGSSGNTIYF.

The chain combines TRBV5-1 with TRBJ1-1; weak D call: TRBD1 (5 bases). V dropped 0 bases and J dropped 1 base, with 10 bases sitting between them. Germline V gene data show CDR1 as SGHRS and CDR2 as YFSETQ. CDR3 length: 15 residues. CDR3: CASSLATGQNTEAFF. CDR3 nucleotide sequence: TGCGCCAGCAGCTTGGCCACCGGACAGAACACTGAAGCTTTCTTT. Combining the CDR3 with reference TRBV5-1 and TRBJ1-1 gives the whole variable domain KAGVTQTPRYLIKTRGQQVTLSCSPISGHRSVSWYQQTPGQGLQFLFEYFSETQRNKGNFPGRFSGRQFSNSRSEMNVSTLELGDSALYLCASSLATGQNTEAFFGQGTRLTVV.

This rearrangement joins TRBV13 to TRBJ2-5, with unresolved D. Germline CDR1 reads PRHDT; CDR2 reads FYEKMQ (reference sequence). V lost 2 bases and J 9 bases, leaving 7 bases between the germline ends. The length of the CDR3 is 11 residues. The CDR3 nucleotides read TGTGCCAGCAGCTTAAACCAGGCCCAGTACTTC. It translates to CASSLNQAQYF.

This CDR3 is CASRVTGTGREKLFF. Written as DNA, the CDR3 is TGTGCCAGCAGGGTAACCGGGACAGGGAGGGAAAAACTGTTTTTT. V and J are TRBV6-1 and TRBJ1-4; 9 nucleotides agree with TRBD1. CDR3 length: 15 amino acids. After removal of 6 bases from V and 8 bases from J, the junction contained 10 bases not matched to a gene. In germline, CDR1 is MNHNS, CDR2 SASEGT.

V gene TRBV5-1 combines with J gene TRBJ2-5; D remains ambiguous. This CDR3 has 15 amino acids. Germline V gene sequence: CDR1 SGHRS, CDR2 YFSETQ. V shed 3 bases and J shed 5 bases, with 17 bases lying between them. CDR3 sequence: CASSSDLGMGETQYF. The CDR3, as DNA: TGCGCCAGCAGCTCTGACTTAGGGATGGGGGAGACCCAGTACTTC. Full variable domain (rest looked up from reference TRBV5-1 and TRBJ2-5): KAGVTQTPRYLIKTRGQQVTLSCSPISGHRSVSWYQQTPGQGLQFLFEYFSETQRNKGNFPGRFSGRQFSNSRSEMNVSTLELGDSALYLCASSSDLGMGETQYFGPGTRLLVL.

This clone appeared once. The V gene is TRBV7-2, the J gene TRBJ2-7; weak D call: TRBD1 (5 bases). CDR3 length equals 13 residues. V lost 2 bases and J lost 3, with 8 bases in between. Germline V gene lookup returns CDR1 SGHTA and CDR2 FQGNSA. The CDR3, as DNA: TGTGCCAGCAGCTTACAGGGTAACTACGAGCAGTACTTC. Residues: CASSLQGNYEQYF.

This chain links TRBV29-1 with TRBJ1-3; D not resolved. CDR3 length equals 12 residues. The germline V gene has CDR1 SQVTM and CDR2 ANQGSEA. With 1 base removed from V and 4 bases from J, the gap between germline ends came to 5 bases. CDR3 amino acids: CSVEGAGNTIYF. The CDR3 DNA is TGCAGCGTTGAAGGGGCGGGAAACACCATATATTTT. The full variable domain, rest sourced from reference TRBV29-1 and TRBJ1-3, is SAVISQKPSRDICQRGTSLTIQCQVDSQVTMMFWYRQQPGQSLTLIATANQGSEATYESGFVIDKFPISRPNLTFSTLTVSNMSPEDSSIYLCSVEGAGNTIYFGEGSWLTVV.

V gene TRBV7-9 combines with J gene TRBJ1-2; weak D call: TRBD1 (5 bases). This CDR3 is 17 amino acids long. V was clipped by 7 bases and J by 3 bases, with 24 bases between them. Germline loops: CDR1 SEHNR, CDR2 FQNEAQ (reference sequence). The CDR3 DNA is TGTGCCAGCACCGAAGGGGCCGGACTCCTGGTTGACTATGGCTACACCTTC. Translation gives CASTEGAGLLVDYGYTF.

J is TRBJ1-4 and V is TRBV2; D may be TRBD1 (5 bases). The CDR3 is 13 amino acids. Germline V gene lookup returns CDR1 SNHLY and CDR2 FYNNEI. Deletions cut 7 bases from V and 7 bases from J, with 13 bases between. The CDR3 is CASMRETAEKLFF. The CDR3 nucleotides are TGTGCCAGCATGAGGGAGACAGCTGAAAAACTGTTTTTT.

The V gene is TRBV5-4, the J gene TRBJ2-7; D is perhaps TRBD1 or TRBD2 (5 bases each). Germline assignment: CDR1 SGHNT and CDR2 YYREEE (reference sequence). This CDR3 has 14 amino acids. V was trimmed by 4 bases and J by 2 bases, leaving 13 bases between them. As DNA, the CDR3 is TGTGCCAGCAGCCCAACCCCGGGACCCTACGAGCAGTACTTC. It is translated as CASSPTPGPYEQYF. The variable domain in full, completed from reference TRBV5-4 and TRBJ2-7, reads ETGVTQSPTHLIKTRGQQVTLRCSSQSGHNTVSWYQQALGQGPQFIFQYYREEENGRGNFPPRFSGLQFPNYSSELNVNALELDDSALYLCASSPTPGPYEQYFGPGTRLTVT.

The V gene is TRBV10-3, the J gene TRBJ2-7, with 7 bases matching TRBD2. Per the germline V gene, CDR1 is ENHRY and CDR2 is SYGVKD. CDR3 length: 16 amino acids. The J segment lost 5 bases and the V segment lost 6 bases, leaving 16 bases of the junction unmatched. The CDR3 sequence: CAIRDREAGADNEQYF. CDR3 nucleotide sequence: TGTGCCATCAGGGACCGGGAGGCGGGAGCTGACAACGAGCAGTACTTC.

J is TRBJ2-1 and V is TRBV11-3, with D unresolved. Deletions cut 1 base from V and 10 bases from J, with 14 bases between. The CDR3 covers 14 residues. Germline CDR1 is SGHNT and CDR2 is YENEEA. The CDR3 DNA reads as TGTGCCAGCAGCTTAGCCAACCTCGCTACCGAGCAGTTCTTC. Encoded protein: CASSLANLATEQFF.

The rearrangement links TRBV5-1 to TRBJ2-5, with unresolved D. The CDR3 length is 12 residues. Germline V gene lookup returns CDR1 SGHRS and CDR2 YFSETQ. Trimming took 4 bases from V and 4 from J, leaving 8 bases between them. The CDR3 is CASSMPPETQYF. The CDR3 DNA follows: TGCGCCAGCAGCATGCCCCCAGAGACCCAGTACTTC.

Only one count was recorded for this clone. V usage is TRBV19 and J usage is TRBJ1-4, with a tentative D call TRBD1 (6 bases). The V end lost 3 bases, the J end lost 8 bases, and 19 bases lay between the germline ends. CDR3 length equals 16 residues. Per the germline V gene, CDR1 is LNHDA and CDR2 is SQIVND (reference sequence). The CDR3 spells CASSIGRTVKNEKLFF. CDR3 nucleotides: TGTGCCAGTAGTATCGGTCGGACAGTCAAGAACGAAAAACTGTTTTTT.

The chain uses TRBV6-5 and TRBJ2-1; a weak D match, TRBD2 (5 bases). The CDR3 runs to 16 residues. Germline V gives CDR1 MNHEY, CDR2 SVGAGI. Trimming pared 0 bases from V and 4 bases from J, leaving 13 bases between. CDR3 in amino acids: CASSYSSGNVYNEQFF. CDR3 DNA sequence: TGTGCCAGCAGTTACTCATCGGGAAACGTTTACAATGAGCAGTTCTTC.

The CDR3 sequence: CASRPGQGYEQYF. Written as DNA, the CDR3 is TGTGCCAGCAGACCGGGACAGGGATACGAGCAGTACTTC. The genes are TRBV6-6 and TRBJ2-7; 9 bases fit TRBD1. CDR3 length equals 13 residues. The germline V gene encodes CDR1 MNHNY and CDR2 SVGAGI (reference sequence). Trimming took 6 bases from V and 4 from J; bases not matched to a gene: 4.

J is TRBJ1-4 and V is TRBV5-1; D is possibly TRBD1 (6 bases). The CDR3 is 14 amino acids. Trimming left V 2 bases short and J 8 bases short, with 13 bases between. CDR1 SGHRS and CDR2 YFSETQ come from the germline V gene. In nucleotides, the CDR3 is TGCGCCAGCAGCTTTGACTCCCAGGGGGAAAAACTGTTTTTT. Translating gives CASSFDSQGEKLFF.

The CDR3 region is CASKFSGSQYEQYF. For the CDR3, the DNA is TGTGCCAGCAAATTTAGCGGGAGTCAGTACGAGCAGTACTTC. The V gene is TRBV28, the J gene TRBJ2-7; 9 nucleotides match TRBD2. The germline CDR1 and CDR2 sequences are MDHEN and SYDVKM. V was clipped by 7 bases and J by 4 bases; unmatched bases: 8. CDR3 length equals 14 residues.